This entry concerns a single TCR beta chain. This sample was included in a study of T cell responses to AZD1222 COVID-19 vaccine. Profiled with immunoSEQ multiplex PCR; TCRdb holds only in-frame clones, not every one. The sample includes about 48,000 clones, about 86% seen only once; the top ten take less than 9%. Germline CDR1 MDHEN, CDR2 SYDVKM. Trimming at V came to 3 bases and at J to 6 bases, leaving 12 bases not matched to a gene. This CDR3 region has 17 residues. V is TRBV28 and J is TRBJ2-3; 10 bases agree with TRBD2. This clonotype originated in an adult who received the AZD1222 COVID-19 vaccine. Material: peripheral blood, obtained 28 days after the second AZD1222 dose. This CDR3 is CASSFERLAGGGDTQYF. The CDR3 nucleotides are TGTGCCAGCAGTTTTGAGCGACTAGCGGGCGGCGGGGATACGCAGTATTTT.